This TCR beta chain came from a study of OX40 agonist ivuxolimab in advanced cancers. The overall study: Patients with hepatocellular carcinoma, melanoma, renal cell or head and neck cancer made up the dose-escalation patients.

Findings of the study overall: Among the lowest peripheral clonal expansion occurred in 0.1-3.0 mg/kg partial responders.

CDR1 and CDR2 (germline): MGHRA, YSYEKL. The V and J ends lost 0 bases and 1 base respectively, with 12 bases between them. This CDR3 contains 16 residues. Worth noting for this clone: Its antigen is not identified.

Here immunoSEQ multiplex PCR was the method, and the copy in TCRdb shows in-frame clones only, minus some. Of some 100,000 clones in the sample, around nine tenths were seen once. This TCR was recovered from an adult with an advanced solid tumor such as melanoma, head and neck, liver or kidney cancer. The chain uses TRBV4-1 and TRBJ1-2, with D maybe TRBD1 (5 bases). Sequencing was performed on CD4+ or CD8+ T cells sorted from blood, taken in a trial of the OX40 agonist ivuxolimab. This CDR3 reads CASSQDGWGNNYGYTF. In DNA form, the CDR3 reads TGCGCCAGCAGCCAAGATGGGTGGGGGAATAACTATGGCTACACCTTC.